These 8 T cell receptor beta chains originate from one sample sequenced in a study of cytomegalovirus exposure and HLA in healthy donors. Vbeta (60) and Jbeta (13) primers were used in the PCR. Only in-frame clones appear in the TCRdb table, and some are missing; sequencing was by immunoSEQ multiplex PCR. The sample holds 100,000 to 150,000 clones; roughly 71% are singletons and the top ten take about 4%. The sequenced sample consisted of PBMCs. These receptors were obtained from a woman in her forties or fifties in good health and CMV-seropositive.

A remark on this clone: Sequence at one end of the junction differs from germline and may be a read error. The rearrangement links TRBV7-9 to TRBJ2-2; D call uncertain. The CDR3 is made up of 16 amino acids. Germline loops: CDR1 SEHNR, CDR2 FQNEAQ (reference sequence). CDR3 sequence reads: CSSSLGSGFDTGELFF. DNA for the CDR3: TGTTCCAGCAGCTTAGGGTCTGGCTTTGATACCGGGGAGCTGTTTTTT.

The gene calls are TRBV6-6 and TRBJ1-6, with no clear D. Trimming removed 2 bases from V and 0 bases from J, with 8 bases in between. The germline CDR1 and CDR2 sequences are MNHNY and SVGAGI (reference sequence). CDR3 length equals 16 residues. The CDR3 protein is CASSYLYSSYNSPLHF. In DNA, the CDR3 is TGTGCCAGCAGTTACCTATACAGCTCCTATAATTCACCCCTCCACTTT.

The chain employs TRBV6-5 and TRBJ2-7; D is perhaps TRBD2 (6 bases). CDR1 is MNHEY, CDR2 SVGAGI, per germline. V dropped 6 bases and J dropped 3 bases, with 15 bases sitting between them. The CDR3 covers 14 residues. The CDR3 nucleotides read TGTGCCAGCAGGGCGGGGCCCTTATACTACGAGCAGTACTTC. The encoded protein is CASRAGPLYYEQYF.

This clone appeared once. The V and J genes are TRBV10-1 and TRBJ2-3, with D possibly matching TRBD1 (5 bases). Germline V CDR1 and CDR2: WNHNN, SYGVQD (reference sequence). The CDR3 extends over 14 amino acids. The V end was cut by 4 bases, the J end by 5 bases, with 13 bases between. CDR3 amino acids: CASSASTAKDTQYF. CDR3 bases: TGCGCCAGCAGTGCATCGACAGCCAAAGATACGCAGTATTTT.

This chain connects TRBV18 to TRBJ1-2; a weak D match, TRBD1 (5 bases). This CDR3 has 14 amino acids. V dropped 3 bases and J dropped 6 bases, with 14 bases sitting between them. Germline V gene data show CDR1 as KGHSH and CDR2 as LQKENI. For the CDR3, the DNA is TGTGCCAGCTCACCCAGTAGCAGGGAAGATGGCTACACCTTC. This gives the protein CASSPSSREDGYTF.

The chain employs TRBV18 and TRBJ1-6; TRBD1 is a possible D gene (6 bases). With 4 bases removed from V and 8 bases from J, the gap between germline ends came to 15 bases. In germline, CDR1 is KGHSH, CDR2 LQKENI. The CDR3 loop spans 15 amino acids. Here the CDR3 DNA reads TGTGCCAGCTCACAGGGGGGCGCGGGGGATTCACCCCTCCACTTT. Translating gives CASSQGGAGDSPLHF.

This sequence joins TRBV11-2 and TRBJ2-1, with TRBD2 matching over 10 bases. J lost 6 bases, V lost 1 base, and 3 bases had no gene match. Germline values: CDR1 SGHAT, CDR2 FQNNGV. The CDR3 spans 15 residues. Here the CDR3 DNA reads TGTGCCAGCAGCTTAGTGAGCGGGGGGGCCAATGAGCAGTTCTTC. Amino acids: CASSLVSGGANEQFF.

Written as DNA, the CDR3 is TGTGCCAGCAGCCAAGATGTTCTTCGGGGGGGCCGCGATGAGCAGTTCTTC. It specifies CASSQDVLRGGRDEQFF. The chain links TRBV4-2 to TRBJ2-1; 8 bases are shared with TRBD2. The CDR3 covers 17 residues. V dropped 0 bases and J dropped 8; count of bases not matched to a gene: 12. From germline, CDR1 is LGHNA and CDR2 YNFKEQ.